These 13 T cell receptor beta chains came from one sample sequenced in a study of early T cells in non-severe SARS-CoV-2 infection. TCRdb reanalysed the 5' RACE reads using MiXCR and keeps one entry per CDR3 protein. Here the sample spans 100,000 to 150,000 distinct CDR3 sequences, about 15% being singletons. The sample consisted of whole blood. Receptors originate from an adult who was a healthcare worker with PCR-confirmed SARS-CoV-2 infection or an uninfected control (not recorded which).

This clonotype came up a few times. The J gene is TRBJ2-2, the V gene TRBV6-5; D may be TRBD1 (6 bases). This CDR3 comprises 15 residues. From germline, CDR1 is MNHEY and CDR2 SVGAGI. The V gene lost 0 bases and the J gene lost 9 bases, with 14 bases spanning the gap. CDR3 amino acids: CASSYSRQGIRELFF. The CDR3 nucleotides read TGTGCCAGCAGTTACTCTAGGCAGGGGATCAGGGAGCTGTTTTTT.

This clonotype was detected a few times. V and J are TRBV12-3 or TRBV12-4 and TRBJ2-7; 8 nucleotides match TRBD2. Trimming took 3 bases from V and 3 from J; bases not matched to a gene: 4. The CDR3 consists of 14 residues. The CDR3 DNA sequence: TGTGCCAGCAGTTTTTCGGGGGGGGACTACGAGCAGTACTTC. Translation gives CASSFSGGDYEQYF.

The chain recombines TRBV6-1 with TRBJ2-2, with 7 bases aligning to TRBD2. J lost 0 bases, V lost 5 bases, and 3 bases had no gene match. The CDR3 runs to 15 residues. Germline values: CDR1 MNHNS, CDR2 SASEGT. The CDR3 DNA reads TGTGCCAGCAGTCCGGGGGGATCGAACACCGGGGAGCTGTTTTTT. Translating it yields CASSPGGSNTGELFF.

This clonotype showed up just a few times. V and J are TRBV30 and TRBJ2-3; D remains unclear. The CDR3 covers 15 residues. V lost 0 bases and J lost 0, with 10 bases in between. Germline assignment: CDR1 GTSNPN and CDR2 SVGIG (reference sequence). The CDR3 loop is CAWSVLLGSTDTQYF. CDR3 bases: TGTGCCTGGAGTGTACTTCTAGGGAGCACAGATACGCAGTATTTT.

This clonotype has a count of ten or more. The gene calls are TRBV29-1 and TRBJ1-2; tentative D call: TRBD1 (5 bases). Germline V lookup: CDR1 SQVTM, CDR2 ANQGSEA. The CDR3 extends over 14 amino acids. The germline V and J ends were trimmed by 0 bases and 7 bases, with 15 bases remaining between them. The DNA for the CDR3 is TGCAGCGTTGAAGAAGGGGTAGGGAGAAGTGGCTACACCTTC. It yields the protein CSVEEGVGRSGYTF.

The rearrangement links TRBV30 to TRBJ1-5; D is possibly TRBD1 (5 bases). This CDR3 is 13 amino acids long. Germline V lookup: CDR1 GTSNPN, CDR2 SVGIG (reference sequence). With 1 base removed from V and 7 bases from J, the gap between germline ends came to 11 bases. CDR3 DNA: TGTGCCTGGAGTGGAGGGGTGGACCAGCCCCAGCATTTT. Translating it yields CAWSGGVDQPQHF.

This chain connects TRBV5-4 to TRBJ2-5; D gene unclear. The CDR3 is made up of 13 amino acids. The germline V gene encodes CDR1 SGHNT and CDR2 YYREEE (reference sequence). Trimming left V 0 bases short and J 3 bases short, with 6 bases between. CDR3 loop: CASSLEGEETQYF. In DNA form, the CDR3 reads TGTGCCAGCAGCTTGGAAGGTGAAGAGACCCAGTACTTC.

This clonotype appeared a few times. The junction does not match germline at one end; this may be a read error. The chain carries TRBV7-2 and TRBJ2-3; TRBD2 aligns across 10 bases. The CDR3 extends over 13 amino acids. Germline assignment: CDR1 SGHTA and CDR2 FQGNSA. The CDR3 spells CASSLARTSGDNF. The DNA of the CDR3 is TGTGCCAGCAGCTTAGCGCGAACTAGCGGGGACAATTTT.

This clonotype was seen a handful of times. This chain joins TRBV10-2 and TRBJ1-5; tentatively, D is TRBD1 (5 bases). CDR1 is WSHSY and CDR2 is SAAADI in the germline V gene. The CDR3 consists of 14 residues. V dropped 0 bases and J dropped 7 bases, with 10 bases sitting between them. The CDR3 here is CASSESRGDQPQHF. The CDR3 DNA is TGCGCCAGCAGTGAGTCGCGGGGGGACCAGCCCCAGCATTTT.

The chain combines TRBV10-3 with TRBJ2-2; TRBD1 aligns across 9 bases. The V gene's germline CDR1 is ENHRY and CDR2 SYGVKD. After removal of 10 bases from V and 5 bases from J, the junction contained 8 bases not matched to a gene. The CDR3 is 14 amino acids. The chain's CDR3 is CATARTGETGELFF. The CDR3 DNA reads TGTGCCACCGCCAGGACAGGGGAGACCGGGGAGCTGTTTTTT.

The chain recombines TRBV29-1 with TRBJ2-1; maybe TRBD2 (6 bases). Germline CDR1 SQVTM, CDR2 ANQGSEA. The CDR3 has 12 amino acids. V was clipped by 2 bases and J by 6 bases, with 8 bases between them. CDR3 nucleotide sequence: TGCAGCGTTGAAAGGACTACCAATGAGCAGTTCTTC. Translation gives CSVERTTNEQFF.

This clonotype was recorded a few times. V gene TRBV3-1 combines with J gene TRBJ2-3; D not resolved. V gave up 2 bases and J gave up 1 base, with 4 bases separating them. The CDR3 has 13 amino acids. The germline V gene encodes CDR1 LGHDT and CDR2 YNNKEL (reference sequence). CDR3 residues: CASSQIRTDTQYF. CDR3 coding DNA: TGTGCCAGCAGCCAAATCCGCACAGATACGCAGTATTTT.

This clonotype was observed a few times. This sequence joins TRBV19 and TRBJ1-4; D remains unclear. Trimming took 6 bases from V and 7 from J, leaving 15 bases between them. This CDR3 region has 14 residues. Germline CDR1 LNHDA, CDR2 SQIVND (reference sequence). CDR3 residues: CASSVTPASEKLFF. In DNA, the CDR3 is TGTGCCAGTAGCGTAACACCGGCCAGTGAAAAACTGTTTTTT.